This record looks at one T cell receptor (beta chain) sequence and its context. Its antigen is unknown. No quality values exist for individual bases; no much larger clone is one base distant. Starting from around 500 ng total RNA, TCRbeta-specific cDNA was produced by reverse transcription with a constant-region primer and ProtoScript II reverse transcriptase. The TCRbeta libraries were prepared through three rounds of nested multiplex PCR following a slightly modified ARM-PCR procedure. Multiplex TRBV1-TRBV30 forward primers and a Cbeta reverse primer were used in the first two PCR rounds, each of which was run for roughly 9 cycles. Sample barcodes and Illumina adapters were added in a final 25-cycle PCR using Deep VentR polymerase. Amplicons of 200-500 bp were gel-purified with a QIAquick gel extraction kit before sequencing. The TCRbeta amplicons were sequenced with 250-bp paired-end reads on an Illumina HiSeq 2500. Concerning the study's data processing: Quality trimming of reads was performed with Trimmomatic v0.33, and paired reads were merged with FLASH v1.2.11 so that full CDR3 sequences could be recovered. V, D and J germline segments were assigned to the rearranged TCRbeta sequences by MiGEC v1.2.1b. Clonotype statistics and Shannon-Wiener diversity indices were calculated with VDJtools v1.0.0. To cut down on sampling bias, every analysis after diversity analysis relied on just the 250 most abundant clonotypes from each sample. TCRdb reprocessed the public reads (quality trimming at Q25 with fastp, clone calling with MiXCR) and kept in-frame beta chains. Every entry covers one CDR3 protein and lists the most common genes and DNA from its rows. TCRdb assigned the V and J calls; the authors' analysis was not used. Present in this sample are 300,000 to 350,000 distinct CDR3 sequences, about two thirds of which were seen just once. The ten largest clonotypes hold under 8% of the sample.

This specimen belongs to a study of tumor-infiltrating lymphocytes in primary liver carcinoma (dated by TCRdb to the late 2010s). Some background on the complete study: Surgical resection was performed in China between 2015 and 2016 on four or five patients with histopathologically diagnosed primary liver carcinoma. Hepatocellular carcinoma (four) or combined HCC and intrahepatic cholangiocarcinoma (one) was present in the five patients, who were three men and two women aged 30 to 69 years. The five patients had tumors of stage T1-T3 N0M0, with maximum diameters ranging from about 4.2 to 11 cm. Samples yielded roughly 3.65 to 7.5 million productive TCRbeta reads; read depth did not differ significantly between tissue types. TCRbeta repertoire sequencing, expression microarrays and whole-exome sequencing were combined in the study across five regions of each liver tumor, with adjacent normal tissue and blood also included. A total of approximately 35 specimens from 5 patients underwent TCRbeta repertoire sequencing, comprising some 25 tumor regions, 5 adjacent noncancerous liver tissues and 5 peripheral blood samples. Reproducibility between technical replicate repertoires was high, with correlation coefficients above 0.98 and mean shared-clone rates roughly 0.91.

Beyond this particular receptor, the publication reports: The study included only four or five patients, and the authors note findings should be validated in a larger study. Since the samples were bulk and unsorted, there was no way to compare CD4+ and CD8+ T cell repertoires. Because only the TCR beta chain was sequenced and unpaired alpha chains were not captured, true repertoire diversity is likely underestimated. The top 250 clones made up a significantly larger repertoire fraction in tumors than in blood (p = 0.039). Repertoire overlap was higher between tumor regions (mean around 35%) than tumor-adjacent (approximately 17%) or tumor-blood (approximately 15%) pairs, consistent with antigen-driven expansion.

RNA from unsorted whole blood was extracted with TRIzol reagent, and germline DNA was obtained with the DNeasy Blood & Tissue kit. Chronic HBV infection was present in the patients, and the patients were treatment-naive at sampling. Around 3.6 milliliters of peripheral blood were collected into K2EDTA tubes before surgery. Cut back by 4 bases and 6 bases, the V and J ends lie 21 bases apart. From the germline V gene (reference sequence), CDR1 is PRHDT and CDR2 is FYEKMQ. Including cysteine and phenylalanine, the CDR3 has 16 amino acids. The only DNA kept is the CDR3, 48 bases in frame from the first base.

The sample comprised peripheral blood. The receptor was isolated from a man aged 35-49 years with primary liver carcinoma and hepatitis B virus infection. Rearrangement joined TRBV13 to TRBJ1-2; TRBD1 is a weak D gene call, 6 bases matching. The CDR3 here reads CASSSRSSGTPDGYTF. The DNA reads as follows: TGTGCCAGCAGCTCTAGGTCTTCGGGGACACCGGATGGCTACACCTTC.